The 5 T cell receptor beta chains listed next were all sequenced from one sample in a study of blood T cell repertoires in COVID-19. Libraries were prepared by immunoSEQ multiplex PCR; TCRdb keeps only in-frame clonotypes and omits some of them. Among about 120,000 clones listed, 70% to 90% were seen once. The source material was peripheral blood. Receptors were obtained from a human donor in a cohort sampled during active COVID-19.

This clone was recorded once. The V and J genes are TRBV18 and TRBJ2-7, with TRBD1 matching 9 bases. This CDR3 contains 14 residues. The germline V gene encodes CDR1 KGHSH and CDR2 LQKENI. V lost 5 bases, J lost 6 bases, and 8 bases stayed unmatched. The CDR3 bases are TGTGCCAGCTCATCGGGACAGGGAGACGTCGAGCAGTACTTC. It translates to CASSSGQGDVEQYF.

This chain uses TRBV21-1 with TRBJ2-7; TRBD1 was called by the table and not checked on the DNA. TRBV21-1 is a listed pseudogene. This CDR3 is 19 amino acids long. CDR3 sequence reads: CASSPRQGTCIAPLYEQYF. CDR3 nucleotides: TGTGCCAGCAGCCCCCGACAGGGGACATGCATAGCTCCTCTCTACGAGCAGTACTTC.

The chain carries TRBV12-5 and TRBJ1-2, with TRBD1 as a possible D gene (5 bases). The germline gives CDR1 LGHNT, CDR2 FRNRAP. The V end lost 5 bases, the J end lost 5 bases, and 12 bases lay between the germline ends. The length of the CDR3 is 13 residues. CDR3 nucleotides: TGTGCTAGTGGTCAAATGACAGATTATGGCTACACCTTC. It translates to CASGQMTDYGYTF.

The CDR3 region is CASSMGLTNYGYTF. The CDR3 nucleotides read TGTGCCAGTAGTATGGGCCTCACAAACTATGGCTACACCTTC. The chain has TRBV19 and TRBJ1-2; D is uncertain. This CDR3 is 14 amino acids long. Germline assignment: CDR1 LNHDA and CDR2 SQIVND (reference sequence). V gave up 3 bases and J gave up 2 bases, with 10 bases separating them. Drawing the rest from reference TRBV19 and TRBJ1-2, the complete variable domain is DGGITQSPKYLFRKEGQNVTLSCEQNLNHDAMYWYRQDPGQGLRLIYYSQIVNDFQKGDIAEGYSVSREKKESFPLTVTSAQKNPTAFYLCASSMGLTNYGYTFGSGTRLTVV.

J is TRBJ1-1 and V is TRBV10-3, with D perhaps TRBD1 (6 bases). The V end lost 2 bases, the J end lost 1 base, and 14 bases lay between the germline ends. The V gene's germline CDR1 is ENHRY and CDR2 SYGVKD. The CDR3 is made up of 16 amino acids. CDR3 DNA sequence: TGTGCCATCAGTGAGCCGAGGGGGATACCGAACACTGAAGCTTTCTTT. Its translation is CAISEPRGIPNTEAFF.